This TCR beta chain was profiled in a study of blood T cell repertoires in COVID-19. Study in general: Specimens from acute and convalescent COVID-19 originated in the United States, Italy and Spain. PBMCs, B-cell-depleted T cells, or T cells were the source of the cDNA or gDNA that made up the material.

Remarks on this clone: A read error may produce the germline difference seen at one junction end.

Germline assignment: CDR1 MDHEN and CDR2 SYDVKM. The CDR3 consists of 14 residues. Under the authors' procedure: Amplifying reference gene primers gave estimates of nucleated cell counts. Assay used: immunoSEQ multiplex PCR; TCRdb lists only in-frame clones, some missing. V and J calls plus clone size are reproduced from that table; the DNA served to infer D and trimming. The sample lists fewer than 60,000 clones, over 70% occurring once. The rearrangement joins TRBV28 to TRBJ2-1; no definite D call. The sequence derives from a human donor with active COVID-19. The donor label of this sample is uncertain. Sequencing was performed on peripheral blood. The CDR3 here is CASITRRRYTEQFF. The CDR3, as DNA: TGTGCCAGCATTACACGGAGACGGTACACTGAGCAGTTCTTC.